This entry describes one T cell receptor (beta chain). This CDR3 comprises 15 residues. CDR1 and CDR2 from the germline V gene are KGHSH and LQKENI. V shed 1 base, J shed 2 bases, and the junction held 4 bases outside the gene matches. This entry comes from a study of CD8 T cells in ankylosing spondylitis. One entry per CDR3 protein, called by TCRdb with MiXCR from the 5' RACE reads. The sample has 220,000 or so distinct CDR3 sequences, approximately 10% seen once. The sequencing input was blood, either unsorted or a sorted T cell fraction (not recorded which). The chain uses TRBV18 and TRBJ1-2, with 7 bases identical to TRBD1. The clonotype originates from a male donor with ankylosing spondylitis or in good health (not recorded which). CDR3 in amino acids: CASSPLGGQNYGYTF. The CDR3 DNA sequence: TGTGCCAGCTCACCACTAGGGGGCCAAAACTATGGCTACACCTTC.